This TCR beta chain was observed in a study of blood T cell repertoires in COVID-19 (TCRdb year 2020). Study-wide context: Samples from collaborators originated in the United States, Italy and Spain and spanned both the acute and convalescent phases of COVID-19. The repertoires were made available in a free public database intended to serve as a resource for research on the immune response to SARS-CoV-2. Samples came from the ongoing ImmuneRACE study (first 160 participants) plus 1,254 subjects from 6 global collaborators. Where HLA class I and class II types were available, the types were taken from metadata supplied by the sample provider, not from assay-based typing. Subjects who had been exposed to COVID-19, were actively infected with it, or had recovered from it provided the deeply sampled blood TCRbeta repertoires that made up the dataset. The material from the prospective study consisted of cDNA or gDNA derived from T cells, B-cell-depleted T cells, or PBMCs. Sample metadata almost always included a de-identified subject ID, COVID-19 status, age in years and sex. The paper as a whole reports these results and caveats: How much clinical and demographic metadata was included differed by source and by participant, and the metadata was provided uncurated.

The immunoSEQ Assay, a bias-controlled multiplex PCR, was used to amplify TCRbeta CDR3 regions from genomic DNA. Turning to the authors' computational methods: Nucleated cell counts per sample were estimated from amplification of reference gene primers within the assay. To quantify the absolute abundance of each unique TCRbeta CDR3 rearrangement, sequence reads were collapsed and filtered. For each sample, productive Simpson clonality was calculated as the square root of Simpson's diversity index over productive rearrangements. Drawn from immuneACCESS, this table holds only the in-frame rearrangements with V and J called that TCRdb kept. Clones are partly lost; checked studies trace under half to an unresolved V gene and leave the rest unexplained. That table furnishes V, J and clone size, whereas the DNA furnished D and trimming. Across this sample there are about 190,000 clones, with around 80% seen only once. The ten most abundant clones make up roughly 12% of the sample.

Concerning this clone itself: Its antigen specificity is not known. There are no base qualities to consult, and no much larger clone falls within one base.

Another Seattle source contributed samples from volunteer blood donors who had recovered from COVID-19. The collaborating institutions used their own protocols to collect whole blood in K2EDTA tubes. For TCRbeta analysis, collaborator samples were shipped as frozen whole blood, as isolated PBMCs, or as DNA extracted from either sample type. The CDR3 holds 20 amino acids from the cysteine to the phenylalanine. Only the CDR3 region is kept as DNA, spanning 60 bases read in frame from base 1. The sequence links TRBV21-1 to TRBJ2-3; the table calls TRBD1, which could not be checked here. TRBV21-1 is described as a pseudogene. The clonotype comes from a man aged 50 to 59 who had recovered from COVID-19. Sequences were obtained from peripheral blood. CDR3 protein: CASSACVKFGRQLSTDTQYF. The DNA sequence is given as TGTGCCAGCAGCGCCTGTGTGAAGTTTGGGCGTCAACTTAGCACAGATACGCAGTATTTT.